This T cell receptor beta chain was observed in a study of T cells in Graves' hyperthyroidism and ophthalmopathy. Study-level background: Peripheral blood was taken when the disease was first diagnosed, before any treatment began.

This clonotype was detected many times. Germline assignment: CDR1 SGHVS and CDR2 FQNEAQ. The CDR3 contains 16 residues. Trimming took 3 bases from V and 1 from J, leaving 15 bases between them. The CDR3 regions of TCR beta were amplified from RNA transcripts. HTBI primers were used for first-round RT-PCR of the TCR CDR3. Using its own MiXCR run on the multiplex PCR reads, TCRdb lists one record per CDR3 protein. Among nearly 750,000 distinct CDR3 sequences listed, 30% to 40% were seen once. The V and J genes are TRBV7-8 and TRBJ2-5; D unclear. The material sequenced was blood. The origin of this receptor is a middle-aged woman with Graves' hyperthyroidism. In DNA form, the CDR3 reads TGTGCCAGCAGCTTGTATCAACAGCCAACCCAAGAGACCCAGTACTTC. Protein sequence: CASSLYQQPTQETQYF. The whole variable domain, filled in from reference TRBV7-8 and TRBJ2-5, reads GAGVSQSPRYKVAKRGQDVALRCDPISGHVSLFWYQQALGQGPEFLTYFQNEAQLDKSGLPSDRFFAERPEGSVSTLKIQRTQQEDSAVYLCASSLYQQPTQETQYFGPGTRLLVL.